This TCR beta chain originates from a study of human T cells and chemical hapten exposure. Study background: Patients, chiefly female, had alopecia areata, totalis or universalis.

The CDR3 runs to 16 residues. Unmatched junction bases numbered 8, after V lost 1 base and J lost 1 base. From germline, CDR1 is DFQATT and CDR2 SNEGSKA (reference sequence). Concerning this clonotype itself: Its antigen is still unknown.

Using its own MiXCR run on the RACE reads, TCRdb lists one record per CDR3 protein. The data hold around 53,000 distinct CDR3 sequences, with roughly 9.5% observed a single time. The sample's time point: patch test 1, 2 weeks after DPC sensitization. Treatment indicated: therapeutic diphenylcyclopropenone sensitization with weekly scalp DPC. Points from the study as a whole: Patch test score was positively correlated with the counts of TCRs that had expanded at PT1.

Sequenced here: whole blood, sampled in connection with sensitization to the hapten diphenylcyclopropenone (DPC). The J gene is TRBJ2-3, the V gene TRBV20-1; 7 bases match TRBD2. This receptor was taken from a woman aged 45 to 65 with alopecia areata. Some clones in this sample may be carry-over from other donors' samples. CDR3: CSARGGVSGGTDTQYF. The CDR3 region has the DNA TGCAGTGCTAGAGGAGGGGTAAGCGGGGGCACAGATACGCAGTATTTT.